A single sample gave rise to the 29 T cell receptor beta chains below, sequenced in a study of identical twins (TCRdb year 2016). Libraries were constructed by 5' RACE. Reads for this sample came from an Illumina HiSeq 2000. The raw public data were reprocessed by TCRdb itself: fastp quality trimming at Q25, MiXCR clonotype calling, in-frame beta chains only. Each CDR3 protein gets just one entry, which takes the most common genes and DNA from the rows behind it. The sample data list about 1.7 million distinct CDR3 sequences, and under 35% of these were observed just once. The biggest ten clones account for 0.25% to 0.3% of the sample. Sequencing used cord blood. The receptor source for this set is a newborn girl in good health.

This clonotype was seen more than once but under ten times. The rearrangement joins TRBV20-1 to TRBJ1-2; D may be TRBD1 (5 bases). The CDR3 is 15 residues long. V gave up 3 bases and J gave up 0 bases, with 14 bases separating them. The germline V gene encodes CDR1 DFQATT and CDR2 SNEGSKA (reference sequence). The CDR3 DNA follows: TGCAGTGCTAGTCTCGGGACCACTTCTAACTATGGCTACACCTTC. It encodes CSASLGTTSNYGYTF.

The chain links TRBV5-1 to TRBJ2-3; D remains unclear. Trimming removed 0 bases at V and 0 bases at J, with 8 bases between. CDR1 is SGHRS and CDR2 is YFSETQ in the germline V gene. The CDR3 has 15 residues. This chain's CDR3 is CASSLDFGSTDTQYF. The CDR3 DNA sequence: TGCGCCAGCAGCTTGGACTTTGGTAGCACAGATACGCAGTATTTT.

The V call is TRBV4-2, the J call TRBJ1-6, with D possibly being TRBD1 (6 bases). Germline assignment: CDR1 LGHNA and CDR2 YNFKEQ. V was cut by 1 base and J by 7 bases, with 11 bases left in between. The CDR3 sequence is 15 residues long. The CDR3 DNA reads TGTGCCAGCAGCCAAGCCCAGGGGATAAATTCACCCCTCCACTTT. Its protein is CASSQAQGINSPLHF.

The chain combines TRBV11-2 with TRBJ1-1, with 8 bases identical to TRBD1. There are 12 residues in the CDR3. CDR1 is SGHAT, CDR2 FQNNGV, per germline. The V gene end was trimmed by 5 bases and the J gene end by 8 bases; junction bases not matched to a gene: 4. CDR3 loop: CASSHDRGEAFF. The CDR3 DNA is TGTGCCAGCAGCCATGACAGGGGAGAAGCTTTCTTT.

This chain links TRBV3-1 with TRBJ2-1; TRBD1 might be the D (6 bases). CDR1 is LGHDT, CDR2 YNNKEL, per germline (reference sequence). V was shortened by 4 bases and J by 10 bases, with 17 bases between the two germline ends. The CDR3 has 14 amino acids. The CDR3 nucleotides read TGTGCCAGCAGCCTCACGACAGGACTCTACGAGCAGTTCTTC. This translates into CASSLTTGLYEQFF.

The rearrangement links TRBV27 to TRBJ2-2; possibly TRBD2 for D (5 bases). The germline CDR1 and CDR2 sequences are MNHEY and SMNVEV (reference sequence). The V end lost 5 bases, the J end lost 7 bases, and 11 bases lay between the germline ends. The CDR3 consists of 13 residues. For the CDR3, the DNA is TGTGCCAGCAGTGCGGGCTTGGACGGGGAGCTGTTTTTT. It yields the protein CASSAGLDGELFF.

Comments on this clonotype: A much larger clonotype is one base distant, so this may be a read error. The chain recombines TRBV24-1 with TRBJ2-1, with a weak D call TRBD1 (6 bases). V lost 4 bases, J lost 6 bases, and 6 bases lay in between. The CDR3 totals 12 residues. Germline CDR1 KGHDR, CDR2 SFDVKD. Here the CDR3 reads CATSEQGNEQFF. The CDR3 bases are TGTGCCACCAGTGAACAGGGCAATGAGCAGTTCTTC.

This clonotype has only a few counts. The chain carries TRBV29-1 and TRBJ1-1; D gene ambiguous. V was shortened by 7 bases and J by 2 bases, with 5 bases between the two germline ends. Germline CDR1 and CDR2: SQVTM and ANQGSEA. This CDR3 has 10 residues. CDR3 nucleotide sequence: TGCAGCGCCTCCAACACTGAAGCTTTCTTT. It translates to CSASNTEAFF.

The rearrangement links TRBV14 to TRBJ2-5, with D unclear. The CDR3 runs 15 residues. CDR1 SGHDN and CDR2 FVKESK come from the germline V gene. V was clipped by 3 bases and J by 5 bases, with 16 bases between them. The DNA of the CDR3 is TGTGCCAGCAGCCAGGGATTAGTCGTGGTGGAGACCCAGTACTTC. The encoded protein is CASSQGLVVVETQYF.

V gene TRBV7-2 combines with J gene TRBJ2-1; 10 bases align to TRBD2. The CDR3 loop spans 16 amino acids. Germline V gene data show CDR1 as SGHTA and CDR2 as FQGNSA. Trimming took 0 bases from V and 12 from J; bases not matched to a gene: 11. DNA of the CDR3: TGTGCCAGCAGCTTAGCGGCTAGCGGGAGAACGGATGGGCAGTTCTTC. This codes for CASSLAASGRTDGQFF.

The sample holds one count of this clonotype. CDR3 region: CASSLGAGTEQYF. CDR3 DNA sequence: TGTGCCAGCAGCTTAGGGGCGGGGACCGAGCAGTACTTC. The chain couples TRBV7-8 to TRBJ2-4; weak D call: TRBD2 (6 bases). The J call may not be correct, given that the DNA end is closer to TRBJ2-7. Germline CDR1 SGHVS, CDR2 FQNEAQ. The CDR3 totals 13 residues.

A few counts support this clonotype. This rearrangement joins TRBV3-1 to TRBJ1-6; 9 bases align to TRBD1. The germline V gene encodes CDR1 LGHDT and CDR2 YNNKEL (reference sequence). Trimming cost V 4 bases and J 9 bases; bases outside gene matches: 10. This CDR3 is built from 16 residues. The CDR3 nucleotides are TGTGCCAGCAGCCTCAAAAGGACAGGGGAGACTTCACCCCTCCACTTT. Its protein product is CASSLKRTGETSPLHF.

The chain links TRBV2 to TRBJ1-2, with unresolved D. Germline values: CDR1 SNHLY, CDR2 FYNNEI. V was shortened by 2 bases and J by 7 bases, with 14 bases between the two germline ends. This CDR3 comprises 14 residues. This CDR3 reads CASSEMRGVSGYTF. CDR3 DNA sequence: TGTGCCAGCAGTGAAATGCGGGGAGTGAGTGGCTACACCTTC. Together with reference TRBV2 and TRBJ1-2, the CDR3 gives the full variable domain: EPEVTQTPSHQVTQMGQEVILRCVPISNHLYFYWYRQILGQKVEFLVSFYNNEISEKSEIFDDQFSVERPDGSNFTLKIRSTKLEDSAMYFCASSEMRGVSGYTFGSGTRLTVV.

J is TRBJ2-1 and V is TRBV21-1; the D segment call TRBD2 is taken from the table without a DNA check. TRBV21-1 is annotated as a pseudogene. CDR3 length: 17 amino acids. The CDR3 DNA sequence: TGTGCCAGCAGCAAAGGGTCTGAGGCAACTAGCGGGGGCCTCCAGTTCTTC. The encoded protein is CASSKGSEATSGGLQFF.

The chain has TRBV20-1 and TRBJ1-1; D is possibly TRBD1 (5 bases). The CDR3 length is 16 residues. Trimming removed 6 bases at V and 0 bases at J, with 20 bases between. The germline CDR1 and CDR2 sequences are DFQATT and SNEGSKA (reference sequence). The CDR3 sequence: CSARTFRRFMNTEAFF. In DNA, the CDR3 is TGCAGTGCCCGGACATTCCGAAGGTTCATGAACACTGAAGCTTTCTTT.

This clonotype was counted a few times. The chain has TRBV4-2 and TRBJ2-7; 10 bases are a match to TRBD2. Per germline, CDR1 LGHNA and CDR2 YNFKEQ. CDR3 length: 17 amino acids. V shed 0 bases, J shed 2 bases, and the junction held 7 bases outside the gene matches. The CDR3 nucleotides are TGTGCCAGCAGCCAAGAGGTCATGGGACTAGCGACCTACGAGCAGTACTTC. It encodes CASSQEVMGLATYEQYF.

The V gene is TRBV12-3 or TRBV12-4, the J gene TRBJ2-5; no definite D call. The CDR3 runs 14 residues. V shed 5 bases and J shed 11 bases, with 21 bases lying between them. CDR3 nucleotides: TGTGCCAGCAGTCCCGACGAAATCTACAATGAGCAGTACTTC. It yields the protein CASSPDEIYNEQYF.

This clonotype has only a few counts. J is TRBJ2-7 and V is TRBV10-1; 9 nucleotides match TRBD1. CDR1 is WNHNN and CDR2 is SYGVQD in the germline V gene (reference sequence). This CDR3 spans 14 amino acids. Trimming at V came to 5 bases and at J to 2 bases, leaving 4 bases not matched to a gene. CDR3 sequence: CASSRDRVPYEQYF. The CDR3, as DNA: TGCGCCAGCAGTCGGGACAGGGTTCCCTACGAGCAGTACTTC.

This clonotype was recorded a few times. This chain uses TRBV24-1 with TRBJ1-1; no firm D call. The CDR3 is made up of 13 amino acids. The V gene lost 3 bases and the J gene lost 7 bases, with 11 bases spanning the gap. CDR1 and CDR2 from the germline V gene are KGHDR and SFDVKD. Here the CDR3 reads CATSDLHNHEAFF. CDR3 nucleotides: TGTGCCACCAGTGATCTACATAATCATGAAGCTTTCTTT.

The rearrangement joins TRBV6-2 or TRBV6-3 to TRBJ2-1; 13 bases map to TRBD2. With V trimmed by 5 bases and J by 3 bases, 7 bases remained unmatched. The length of the CDR3 is 17 residues. Looked up from germline, CDR1 is MNHEY and CDR2 is SVGEGT. In nucleotides, the CDR3 is TGTGCCAGCAGTCGGACTAGCGGGAGTGGCTACTACAATGAGCAGTTCTTC. Its translation: CASSRTSGSGYYNEQFF.

This clonotype was counted ten times or more. The chain couples TRBV10-3 to TRBJ1-2, with 8 bases lining up with TRBD1. Germline trimming cut 10 bases from V and 2 bases from J; bases unmatched to any gene: 6. This CDR3 is 13 amino acids long. Germline loops: CDR1 ENHRY, CDR2 SYGVKD. In nucleotides, the CDR3 is TGTGCCACGGGACAGGACTTAAACTATGGCTACACCTTC. Its protein product is CATGQDLNYGYTF.

With regard to this clonotype: With a much larger clone just one base away, this may be a read error. The chain recombines TRBV10-3 with TRBJ2-7, with 12 bases lining up with TRBD2. CDR1 is ENHRY, CDR2 SYGVKD, per germline. J was trimmed by 6 bases and V by 4 bases; bases with no gene match: 1. The CDR3 spans 13 residues. The CDR3: CAISGTSGVEQYF. The CDR3 nucleotides are TGTGCCATCAGTGGGACTAGCGGGGTCGAGCAGTACTTC.

This clonotype was counted only a few times. The CDR3 nucleotides are TGTGCCAGCAGTGAAGCCACTAGCGGGGGGGCGAGTACGCAGTATTTT. Protein product: CASSEATSGGASTQYF. The V and J genes are TRBV6-1 and TRBJ2-3, with 13 positions matching TRBD2. From germline, CDR1 is MNHNS and CDR2 SASEGT. The junction had 5 bases not matched to a gene; V was cut back by 0 bases and J by 8 bases. The CDR3 runs 16 residues.

The V and J genes are TRBV24-1 and TRBJ2-4; TRBD2 is a possible D gene (5 bases). The DNA end lines up better with TRBJ2-5; the J call may be wrong. This CDR3 has 18 amino acids. Per germline, CDR1 KGHDR and CDR2 SFDVKD. The CDR3 region has the DNA TGTGCCACCAGTGACCATCCACCGACTGGCGGAGGTCAAGAGACCCAGTACTTC. Residues: CATSDHPPTGGGQETQYF.

Only a few counts were recorded for this clonotype. The chain links TRBV4-2 to TRBJ2-5, with 8 bases lining up with TRBD2. This CDR3 is built from 16 residues. Germline lookup yields CDR1 LGHNA and CDR2 YNFKEQ. With V trimmed by 0 bases and J by 4 bases, 7 bases remained unmatched. This CDR3 reads CASSQDLAGSSETQYF. CDR3 DNA: TGTGCCAGCAGCCAAGATTTAGCGGGGTCATCAGAGACCCAGTACTTC.

This sequence joins TRBV9 and TRBJ2-1; no clear D. Between the trimmed V and J ends, which lost 0 bases and 9 bases, there was a span of 10 bases. This CDR3 has 13 amino acids. Looked up from germline, CDR1 is SGDLS and CDR2 is YYNGEE. The CDR3 coding sequence is TGTGCCAGCAGCGTAGGCGGTCCCCGTGAGCAGTTCTTC. Protein product: CASSVGGPREQFF.

In its sample, this clonotype was seen a few times. The chain combines TRBV12-3 or TRBV12-4 with TRBJ2-4; 7 bases are shared with TRBD1. Germline trimming cut 7 bases from V and 3 bases from J; bases unmatched to any gene: 6. The CDR3 is 14 residues long. The CDR3 DNA follows: TGTGCCAGCACCCGCTCAGGGGGCAAAAACATTCAGTACTTC. It yields the protein CASTRSGGKNIQYF.

In DNA form, the CDR3 reads TGCAGTGCCCGGGAACAGCTAAACTATGGCTACACCTTC. This encodes CSAREQLNYGYTF. The chain employs TRBV20-1 and TRBJ1-2; unclear D gene. Germline V gene lookup returns CDR1 DFQATT and CDR2 SNEGSKA (reference sequence). The CDR3 is 13 amino acids. The germline V and J ends were trimmed by 6 bases and 2 bases, with 13 bases remaining between them.

The V call is TRBV20-1, the J call TRBJ2-7; D may be TRBD2 (7 bases). The length of the CDR3 is 12 residues. CDR1 is DFQATT and CDR2 is SNEGSKA in the germline V gene (reference sequence). Trimming took off 4 bases at V and 4 bases at J, with 11 bases between the two ends. The CDR3 here is CSAMGGAYEQYF. The CDR3 nucleotides read TGCAGTGCTATGGGGGGGGCATACGAGCAGTACTTC.